A selection of T cell receptor beta chains follows, all from one sample in a study of CD4 T cells in relation to SARS-CoV-2 and coronaviruses. The assay was immunoSEQ multiplex PCR, and TCRdb's table has in-frame clones only and misses some. Of about 36,000 clones listed, 65% to 80% are singletons. What these receptors recognize is not known. The sequencing sample was made of memory CD4+ T cells from PBMCs, cultured in vitro. The receptors stem from an adult with COVID-19. The CDR3 runs from the conserved cysteine through the conserved F or W. Fields, in order: clone size, V gene, D gene, J gene, CDR3 protein, CDR3 DNA. A D gene is named only where the DNA matches it firmly. A row's size may be missing; if present it is once, few, many or a size class.

>-|TRBV28|-|TRBJ2-7
CASTPGPLAYEQYF
TGTGCCAGCACCCCAGGACCGCTAGCTTACGAGCAGTACTTC
>once|TRBV5-5|-|TRBJ1-6
CASSFGDFLSSYNSPLHF
TGTGCCAGCAGCTTTGGAGATTTCCTAAGCTCCTATAATTCACCCCTCCACTTT
>-|TRBV11-2|-|TRBJ2-5
CASNWSGRQKGTQYF
TGTGCCAGCAATTGGAGCGGGCGACAGAAGGGGACCCAGTACTTC
>-|TRBV6-2/TRBV6-3|-|TRBJ1-1
CASSYRMDTEAFF
TGTGCCAGCAGTTATCGAATGGACACTGAAGCTTTCTTT
>-|TRBV7-3|-|TRBJ1-5
CASSFILWGAQPQHF
TGTGCCAGCAGCTTCATACTATGGGGGGCTCAGCCCCAGCATTTT
>-|TRBV3-1/TRBV3-2|TRBD2|TRBJ2-1
CASSRTRNEQFF
TGTGCCAGCAGTCGGACTAGAAATGAGCAGTTCTTC
>-|TRBV19|TRBD1|TRBJ1-5
CASRTTGRHVYQPQHF
TGTGCCAGTAGAACGACAGGGAGGCATGTTTATCAGCCCCAGCATTTT
>once|TRBV19|-|TRBJ2-2
CASSGPRQAANTGELFF
TGTGCCAGTAGTGGCCCCAGACAGGCCGCGAACACCGGGGAGCTGTTTTTT
>-|TRBV14|TRBD2|TRBJ2-5
CASSLPGTSEETQYF
TGTGCCAGCAGCCTACCCGGGACTAGTGAGGAGACCCAGTACTTC
>-|TRBV6-1|-|TRBJ1-5
CASSDRDQPQHF
TGTGCCAGCAGTGACAGGGATCAGCCCCAGCATTTT
>-|TRBV19|-|TRBJ2-1
CASSIGLPLNEQFF
TGTGCCAGTAGTATAGGACTACCCCTAAATGAGCAGTTCTTC
>-|TRBV19|-|TRBJ2-1
CASSIDARNPYNEQFF
TGTGCCAGTAGTATTGACGCTAGAAATCCATACAATGAGCAGTTCTTC
>few|TRBV6-4|TRBD2|TRBJ2-1
CASSDSSGTRDYNEQFF
TGTGCCAGCAGTGACTCCTCCGGGACTAGGGATTACAATGAGCAGTTCTTC
>-|TRBV28|TRBD1|TRBJ1-5
CASSEARGRFSSNQPQHF
TGTGCCAGCAGCGAGGCAAGGGGGCGCTTCTCTAGCAATCAGCCCCAGCATTTT
>-|TRBV5-4|-|TRBJ1-2
CASSPGGNYGYTF
TGTGCCAGCAGCCCCGGAGGTAACTATGGCTACACCTTC
>-|TRBV29-1|-|TRBJ2-4
CSVLGTDGDQYF
TGCAGCGTCTTAGGGACGGACGGAGATCAGTACTTC
>-|TRBV29-1|-|TRBJ1-1
CSTVEPIGSLESFF
TGCAGCACCGTGGAACCCATCGGATCCCTTGAATCTTTCTTT
>-|TRBV19|-|TRBJ2-3
CASSTGYGDTQYF
TGTGCCAGTAGCACAGGGTATGGAGATACGCAGTATTTT
>few|TRBV6-6|-|TRBJ2-1
CASNLGDNEQFF
TGTGCCAGCAACCTAGGAGACAATGAGCAGTTCTTC
>-|TRBV7-2|-|TRBJ1-2
CASSLTQGNYGYTF
TGTGCCAGCAGCTTAACTCAGGGGAACTATGGCTACACCTTC
>-|TRBV9|TRBD1|TRBJ1-1
CASSVGPQGANTEAFF
TGTGCCAGCAGCGTAGGCCCACAGGGGGCGAACACTGAAGCTTTCTTT
>-|TRBV27|TRBD1|TRBJ2-7
CASSLFGTGEPYEQYF
TGTGCCAGCAGTTTATTTGGGACAGGGGAACCCTACGAGCAGTACTTC
>once|TRBV12-3/TRBV12-4|-|TRBJ2-5
CASSLQGGETQYF
TGTGCCAGCAGTTTACAGGGAGGAGAGACCCAGTACTTC
>-|TRBV7-8|-|TRBJ2-1
CASSASDEQFF
TGTGCCAGCAGCGCTAGCGATGAGCAGTTCTTC
>-|TRBV9|-|TRBJ1-2
CASSGPGFGYTF
TGTGCCAGCAGCGGACCAGGGTTCGGCTACACCTTC
>-|TRBV5-3|-|TRBJ1-1
CARRIGQPGTEAFF
TGTGCCAGAAGAATCGGACAGCCGGGCACTGAAGCTTTCTTT
>-|TRBV11-2|TRBD2|TRBJ2-4
CASSWIAGGSIKNIQYF
TGTGCCAGCAGCTGGATAGCGGGAGGGTCGATCAAAAACATTCAGTACTTC
>-|TRBV14|-|TRBJ2-1
CASSLRGGGYNEQFF
TGTGCCAGCAGTTTAAGGGGGGGTGGCTACAATGAGCAGTTCTTC
>-|TRBV7-2|TRBD2|TRBJ2-1
CASSLGAGRAGNEQFF
TGTGCCAGCAGCTTAGGGGCCGGGAGGGCGGGCAATGAGCAGTTCTTC
>-|TRBV20-1|-|TRBJ1-1
CSASGDRGNTEAFF
TGCAGTGCTAGTGGTGATCGGGGTAACACTGAAGCTTTCTTT
>-|TRBV2|-|TRBJ1-5
CASSEVMTGIGQPQHF
TGTGCCAGCAGTGAAGTTATGACAGGCATAGGGCAGCCCCAGCATTTT
>-|TRBV18|-|TRBJ1-2
CASSPQGDYGYTF
TGTGCCAGCTCACCACAGGGTGACTATGGCTACACCTTC
>-|TRBV6-2/TRBV6-3|-|TRBJ2-5
CASSRQETQYF
TGTGCCAGCAGCCGCCAAGAGACCCAGTACTTC
>-|TRBV7-8|-|TRBJ2-1
CASSSSGSYNEQFF
TGTGCCAGCAGCTCGAGCGGGTCCTACAATGAGCAGTTCTTC
>few|TRBV2|-|TRBJ1-1
CASGLNSVFEAFF
TGTGCCAGCGGCTTGAATAGCGTTTTTGAAGCTTTCTTT
>once|TRBV6-5|TRBD2|TRBJ2-1
CASTRGGLAYNEQFF
TGTGCCAGCACCCGGGGGGGGTTGGCCTACAATGAGCAGTTCTTC
>-|TRBV7-3|TRBD1|TRBJ1-1
CASSLDRVTEAFF
TGTGCCAGCAGCTTAGACAGGGTCACTGAAGCTTTCTTT
>-|TRBV9|-|TRBJ1-1
CASSVGPDNTEAFF
TGTGCCAGCAGCGTAGGACCGGATAACACTGAAGCTTTCTTT
>-|TRBV19|-|TRBJ1-1
CASGPDAGGMNTEAFF
TGTGCCAGTGGCCCGGACGCGGGGGGAATGAACACTGAAGCTTTCTTT
>-|TRBV28|-|TRBJ2-7
CASMASENYEQYF
TGTGCCAGCATGGCTAGCGAGAACTACGAGCAGTACTTC
>-|TRBV7-7|-|TRBJ2-3
CASSSLGGAGDTQYF
TGTGCCAGCAGCTCCTTGGGGGGGGCAGGAGATACGCAGTATTTT
>-|TRBV7-3|TRBD2|TRBJ2-1
CASSLTRSSGEQFF
TGTGCCAGCAGCTTAACGCGGTCTAGCGGTGAGCAGTTCTTC
>-|TRBV11-2|-|TRBJ2-1
CASTKLAPNEQFF
TGTGCCAGCACCAAGCTAGCCCCCAATGAGCAGTTCTTC
>-|TRBV19|TRBD1|TRBJ1-5
CASSIGGQGVPQHF
TGTGCCAGTAGTATAGGCGGACAGGGGGTGCCCCAGCATTTT
>few|TRBV10-3|TRBD1|TRBJ1-6
CAMSGTALSPLHF
TGTGCCATGTCCGGGACAGCCTTATCACCCCTCCACTTT
>-|TRBV30|-|TRBJ1-6
CAWRRLGRSPLHF
TGTGCCTGGAGACGCCTCGGACGTTCACCCCTCCACTTT
>-|TRBV18|-|TRBJ1-3
CASSPGSGVGNTIYF
TGTGCCAGCTCACCGGGGTCAGGGGTCGGAAACACCATATATTTT
>few|TRBV19|-|TRBJ1-5
CASSIALNQPQHF
TGTGCCAGTAGTATAGCGTTAAATCAGCCCCAGCATTTT